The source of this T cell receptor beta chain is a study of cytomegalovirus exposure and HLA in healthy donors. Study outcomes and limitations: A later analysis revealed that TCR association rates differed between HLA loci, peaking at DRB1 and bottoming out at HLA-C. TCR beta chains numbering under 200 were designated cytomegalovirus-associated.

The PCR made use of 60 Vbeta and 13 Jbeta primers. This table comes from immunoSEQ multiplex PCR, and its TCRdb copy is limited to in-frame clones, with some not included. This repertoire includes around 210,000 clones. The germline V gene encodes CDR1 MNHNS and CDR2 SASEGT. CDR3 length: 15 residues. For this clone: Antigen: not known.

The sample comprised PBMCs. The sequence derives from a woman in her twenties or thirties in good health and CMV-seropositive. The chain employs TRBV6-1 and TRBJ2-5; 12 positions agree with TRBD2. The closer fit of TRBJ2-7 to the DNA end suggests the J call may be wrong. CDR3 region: CASSTGTSGLYEQYF. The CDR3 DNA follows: TGTGCCAGCAGTACCGGGACTAGCGGGCTTTACGAGCAGTACTTC.